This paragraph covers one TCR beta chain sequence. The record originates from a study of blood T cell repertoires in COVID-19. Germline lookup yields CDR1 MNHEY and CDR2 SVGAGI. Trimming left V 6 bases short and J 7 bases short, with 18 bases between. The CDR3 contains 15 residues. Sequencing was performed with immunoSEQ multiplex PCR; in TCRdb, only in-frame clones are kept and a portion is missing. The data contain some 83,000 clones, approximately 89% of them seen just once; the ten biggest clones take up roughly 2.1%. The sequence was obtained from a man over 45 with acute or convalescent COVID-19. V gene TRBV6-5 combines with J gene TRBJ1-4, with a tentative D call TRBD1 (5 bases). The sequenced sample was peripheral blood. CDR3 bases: TGTGCCAGCAGGGACGCAGGGTTGGGAGGTGAAAAACTGTTTTTT. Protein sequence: CASRDAGLGGEKLFF.